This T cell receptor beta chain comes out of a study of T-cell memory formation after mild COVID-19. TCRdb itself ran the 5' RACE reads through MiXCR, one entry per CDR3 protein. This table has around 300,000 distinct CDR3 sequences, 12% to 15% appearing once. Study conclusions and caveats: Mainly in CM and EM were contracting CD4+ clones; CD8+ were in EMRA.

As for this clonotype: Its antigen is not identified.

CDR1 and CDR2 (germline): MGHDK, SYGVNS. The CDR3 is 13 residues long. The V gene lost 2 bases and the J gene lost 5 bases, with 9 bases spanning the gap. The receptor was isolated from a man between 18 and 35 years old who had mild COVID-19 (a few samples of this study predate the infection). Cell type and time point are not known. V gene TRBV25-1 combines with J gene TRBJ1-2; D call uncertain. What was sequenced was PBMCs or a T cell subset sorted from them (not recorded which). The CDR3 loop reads CASSETEAYGYTF. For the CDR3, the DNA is TGTGCCAGCAGTGAAACGGAGGCTTATGGCTACACCTTC.